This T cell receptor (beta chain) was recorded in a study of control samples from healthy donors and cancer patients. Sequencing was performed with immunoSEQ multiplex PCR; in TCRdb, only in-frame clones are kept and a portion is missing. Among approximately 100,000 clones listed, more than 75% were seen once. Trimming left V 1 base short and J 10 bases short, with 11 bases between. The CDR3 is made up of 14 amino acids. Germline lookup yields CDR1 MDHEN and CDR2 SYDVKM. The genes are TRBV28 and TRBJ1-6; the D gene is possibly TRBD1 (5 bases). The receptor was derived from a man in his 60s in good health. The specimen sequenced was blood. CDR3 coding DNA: TGTGCCAGCAGTTTATACGGGGCGGCGTCACCCCTCCACTTT. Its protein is CASSLYGAASPLHF.